The clone carrying this T cell receptor (beta chain) appeared many times. This sample stems from a study of T cells after yellow fever vaccination. General observations from the study: Although the secondary response was weaker, it peaked faster, at day 5 versus 15.

TCRdb recomputed calls from the 5' RACE reads with MiXCR, one row per CDR3 protein. This sample has more than 35,000 distinct CDR3 sequences, with roughly 7% found just once. The V end was cut by 7 bases, the J end by 0 bases, with 13 bases between. The germline V gene encodes CDR1 MNHEY and CDR2 SVGAGI. The CDR3 totals 15 residues. The chain recombines TRBV6-5 with TRBJ1-5, with D tentatively TRBD1 (5 bases). This receptor was identified in a man aged 25-40 years who received the YFV17D yellow fever vaccine. The sequencing used CD8+ T cells not binding an NS4B(214-222) dextramer, sorted from PBMCs, collected 45 days after the yellow fever booster vaccination. The CDR3 region has the DNA TGTGCCAGCAAAGTAAAAGGGACTAGCAATCAGCCCCAGCATTTT. It encodes CASKVKGTSNQPQHF.